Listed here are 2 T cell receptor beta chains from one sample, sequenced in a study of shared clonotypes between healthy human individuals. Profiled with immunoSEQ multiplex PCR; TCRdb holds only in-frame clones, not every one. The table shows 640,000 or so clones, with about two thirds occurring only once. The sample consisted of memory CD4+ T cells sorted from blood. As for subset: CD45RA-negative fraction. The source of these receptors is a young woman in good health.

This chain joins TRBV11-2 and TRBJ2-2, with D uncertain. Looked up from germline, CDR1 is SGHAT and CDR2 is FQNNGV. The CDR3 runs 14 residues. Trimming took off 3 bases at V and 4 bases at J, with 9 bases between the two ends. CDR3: CASSFFHGTGELFF. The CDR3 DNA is TGTGCCAGCAGCTTCTTTCACGGCACCGGGGAGCTGTTTTTT.

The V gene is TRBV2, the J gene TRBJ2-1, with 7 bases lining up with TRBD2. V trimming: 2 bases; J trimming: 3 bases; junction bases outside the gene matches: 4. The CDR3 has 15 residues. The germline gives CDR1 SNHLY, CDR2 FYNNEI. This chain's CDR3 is CASSEYGLGYNEQFF. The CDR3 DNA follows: TGTGCCAGCAGTGAATACGGACTAGGCTACAATGAGCAGTTCTTC.